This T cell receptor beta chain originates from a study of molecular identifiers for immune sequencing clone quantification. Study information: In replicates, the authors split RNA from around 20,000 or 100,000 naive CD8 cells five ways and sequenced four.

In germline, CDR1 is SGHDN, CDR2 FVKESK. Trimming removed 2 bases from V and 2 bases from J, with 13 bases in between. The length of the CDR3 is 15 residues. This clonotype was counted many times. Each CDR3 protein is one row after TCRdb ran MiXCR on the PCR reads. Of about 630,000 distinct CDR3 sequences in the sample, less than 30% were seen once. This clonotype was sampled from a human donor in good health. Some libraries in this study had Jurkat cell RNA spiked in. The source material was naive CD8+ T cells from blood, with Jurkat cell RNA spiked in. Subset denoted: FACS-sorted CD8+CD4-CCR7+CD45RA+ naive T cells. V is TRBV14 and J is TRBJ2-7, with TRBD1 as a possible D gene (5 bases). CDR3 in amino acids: CASSQYGAGPYEQYF. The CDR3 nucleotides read TGTGCCAGCAGCCAATACGGAGCAGGGCCCTACGAGCAGTACTTC.